These T cell receptor beta chains were read from a single sample in a study of cytomegalovirus exposure and HLA in healthy donors. Repertoires were generated with immunoSEQ multiplex PCR, while TCRdb's copy carries only in-frame clones and drops some. The sample has 100,000 to 150,000 clones, 70% to 85% seen once. The sample comprised PBMCs. Source of these receptors: a woman in her late teens or twenties in good health and CMV-seropositive. Both conserved end residues are part of each CDR3. The D gene is left open where the match is weak. The listing skips clone size in some rows; elsewhere it reads once, few, many or a size class.

v_call: TRBV5-6
clone_size: few
d_call: -
j_call: TRBJ2-1
cdr3_nt: TGTGCCAGCAGCTGGGGGGGGGCAAACAATGAGCAGTTCTTC
cdr3_aa: CASSWGGANNEQFF

v_call: TRBV18
clone_size: -
d_call: TRBD2
j_call: TRBJ2-7
cdr3_nt: TGTGCCAGCTCACGGCGGGGGGCTCAGAACGAGCAGTACTTC
cdr3_aa: CASSRRGAQNEQYF

v_call: TRBV9
clone_size: -
d_call: TRBD1
j_call: TRBJ1-1
cdr3_nt: TGTGCCAGCATCGCCCGGGACAGGAACACTGAAGCTTTCTTT
cdr3_aa: CASIARDRNTEAFF

v_call: TRBV25-1
clone_size: -
d_call: -
j_call: TRBJ1-2
cdr3_nt: TGTGCCAGCAGTGATTATGGGGGCGGCTACACCTTC
cdr3_aa: CASSDYGGGYTF

v_call: TRBV6-1
clone_size: -
d_call: TRBD1
j_call: TRBJ2-2
cdr3_nt: TGTGCCAGCAGTGAAGACCAGGGGGCCACCGGGGAGCTGTTTTTT
cdr3_aa: CASSEDQGATGELFF

v_call: TRBV4-2
clone_size: -
d_call: -
j_call: TRBJ1-1
cdr3_nt: TGTGCCAGCAGCCAAGAAGAGGAGGGATTTGGAAACACTGAAGCTTTCTTT
cdr3_aa: CASSQEEEGFGNTEAFF

v_call: TRBV7-9
clone_size: -
d_call: TRBD1
j_call: TRBJ2-3
cdr3_nt: TGTGCCAGCAGCCTCACAGGGGATGGCACAGATACGCAGTATTTT
cdr3_aa: CASSLTGDGTDTQYF

v_call: TRBV30
clone_size: -
d_call: -
j_call: TRBJ2-1
cdr3_nt: TGTGCCTGGACAATACGGAATGAGCAGTTCTTC
cdr3_aa: CAWTIRNEQFF

v_call: TRBV9
clone_size: -
d_call: -
j_call: TRBJ2-7
cdr3_nt: TGTGCCAGCAGCGCGGGGGGCCTCTACGAGCAGTACTTC
cdr3_aa: CASSAGGLYEQYF

v_call: TRBV9
clone_size: -
d_call: -
j_call: TRBJ1-5
cdr3_nt: TGTGCCAGCGGCCAGAGCAATCAGCCCCAGCATTTT
cdr3_aa: CASGQSNQPQHF

v_call: TRBV9
clone_size: once
d_call: TRBD2
j_call: TRBJ2-1
cdr3_nt: TGTGCCAGCAGCACTAGGACTAGTCATGAGCAGTTCTTC
cdr3_aa: CASSTRTSHEQFF

v_call: TRBV5-1
clone_size: -
d_call: -
j_call: TRBJ2-5
cdr3_nt: TGCGCCAGCAGCGTTGGGGACCTGCGGGGAGAGACCCAGTACTTC
cdr3_aa: CASSVGDLRGETQYF

v_call: TRBV25-1
clone_size: -
d_call: -
j_call: TRBJ2-3
cdr3_nt: TGTGCCAGTGGAGGAGGGAGCACAGATACGCAGTATTTT
cdr3_aa: CASGGGSTDTQYF

v_call: TRBV7-2
clone_size: -
d_call: -
j_call: TRBJ2-2
cdr3_nt: TGTGCCAGCAGCTTAGGATCAGGGCCCGTTTCGAACACCGGGGAGCTGTTTTTT
cdr3_aa: CASSLGSGPVSNTGELFF

v_call: TRBV19
clone_size: -
d_call: -
j_call: TRBJ2-1
cdr3_nt: TGTGCCAGTAGTAACCCCCGGGGTGATGAGCAGTTCTTC
cdr3_aa: CASSNPRGDEQFF

v_call: TRBV4-1
clone_size: -
d_call: -
j_call: TRBJ2-3
cdr3_nt: TGCGCCAGCAGCCTCTTACAGGGAGAAGTGATGTTAGATACGCAGTATTTT
cdr3_aa: CASSLLQGEVMLDTQYF

v_call: TRBV2
clone_size: -
d_call: TRBD1
j_call: TRBJ2-5
cdr3_nt: TGTGCCGTACGGGACAGGGGCCAAGAGACCCAGTACTTC
cdr3_aa: CAVRDRGQETQYF

v_call: TRBV9
clone_size: -
d_call: -
j_call: TRBJ2-6
cdr3_nt: TGTGCCAGCAGCGTACAGGGTTCTGGGGCCAACGTCCTGACTTTC
cdr3_aa: CASSVQGSGANVLTF

v_call: TRBV19
clone_size: -
d_call: -
j_call: TRBJ1-5
cdr3_nt: TGTGCCAGTAGTATAGTCAGGGGATCGGATCAGCCCCAGCATTTT
cdr3_aa: CASSIVRGSDQPQHF

v_call: TRBV6-1
clone_size: -
d_call: -
j_call: TRBJ1-1
cdr3_nt: TGTGCCAGCCGGAGATGGGACACTGAAGCTTTCTTT
cdr3_aa: CASRRWDTEAFF

v_call: TRBV7-9
clone_size: -
d_call: -
j_call: TRBJ1-6
cdr3_nt: TGTTCCAGCAGCCAAGATGAGTCACCCCTCCACTTT
cdr3_aa: CSSSQDESPLHF

v_call: TRBV6-1
clone_size: -
d_call: -
j_call: TRBJ2-1
cdr3_nt: TGTGCCAGCGGGACTGTGTACAATGAGCAGTTCTTC
cdr3_aa: CASGTVYNEQFF

v_call: TRBV6-5
clone_size: -
d_call: -
j_call: TRBJ2-7
cdr3_nt: TGTGCCAGCAGTTACTCGGATCAGGCTTTCTACGAGCAGTACTTC
cdr3_aa: CASSYSDQAFYEQYF

v_call: TRBV9
clone_size: -
d_call: -
j_call: TRBJ2-7
cdr3_nt: TGTGCCAGCAGCGACGGGGGAGGACTCTCGTACGAGCAGTACTTC
cdr3_aa: CASSDGGGLSYEQYF

v_call: TRBV28
clone_size: -
d_call: TRBD1
j_call: TRBJ1-1
cdr3_nt: TGTGCCAGCAGAAGGACAGGCATCGAAGCTTTCTTT
cdr3_aa: CASRRTGIEAFF

v_call: TRBV11-2
clone_size: -
d_call: -
j_call: TRBJ2-2
cdr3_nt: TGTGCCAGCAGCGTACAGAATACACCGGGGAGCGAGCTGTTTTTT
cdr3_aa: CASSVQNTPGSELFF

v_call: TRBV19
clone_size: -
d_call: -
j_call: TRBJ1-1
cdr3_nt: TGTGCCAGTAGTATAAACAGGGAAGGGACTGAAGCTTTCTTT
cdr3_aa: CASSINREGTEAFF

v_call: TRBV29-1
clone_size: -
d_call: -
j_call: TRBJ2-7
cdr3_nt: TGCAGCGTTGTTCCAGGGCAAGTAAGCTACGAGCAGTACTTC
cdr3_aa: CSVVPGQVSYEQYF

v_call: TRBV5-4
clone_size: -
d_call: TRBD2
j_call: TRBJ2-1
cdr3_nt: TGTGCCAGCAGCTTCAGGGAGGGGAGGAGTGAGCAGTTCTTC
cdr3_aa: CASSFREGRSEQFF

v_call: TRBV28
clone_size: -
d_call: TRBD1
j_call: TRBJ1-6
cdr3_nt: TGTGCCAGCAGCCAGATCGGGACAGGGGGCTACTATAATTCACCCCTCCACTTT
cdr3_aa: CASSQIGTGGYYNSPLHF

v_call: TRBV19
clone_size: -
d_call: -
j_call: TRBJ2-7
cdr3_nt: TGTGCCAGTAGTATGACTCAAGACTACGAGCAGTACTTC
cdr3_aa: CASSMTQDYEQYF

v_call: TRBV14
clone_size: -
d_call: TRBD1
j_call: TRBJ1-2
cdr3_nt: TGTGCCAGCAGCCAAGAAATCAGGGGGCGAGGCTACACCTTC
cdr3_aa: CASSQEIRGRGYTF

v_call: TRBV6-6
clone_size: -
d_call: -
j_call: TRBJ1-5
cdr3_nt: TGTGCCAGCAGTTACTCTTTAGGACTAGGCAATCAGCCCCAGCATTTT
cdr3_aa: CASSYSLGLGNQPQHF

v_call: TRBV14
clone_size: -
d_call: -
j_call: TRBJ1-4
cdr3_nt: TGTGCCAGCAGCGTCCGGGTCTCAACTAATGAAAAACTGTTTTTT
cdr3_aa: CASSVRVSTNEKLFF

v_call: TRBV5-1
clone_size: -
d_call: TRBD1
j_call: TRBJ2-1
cdr3_nt: TGCGCCAGCAGACTCGGACAGGGGGCCGACAATGAGCAGTTCTTC
cdr3_aa: CASRLGQGADNEQFF

v_call: TRBV7-3
clone_size: -
d_call: -
j_call: TRBJ1-1
cdr3_nt: TGTGCCAGCAGCCCGCTGGAAAACAGCTTGAACACTGAAGCTTTCTTT
cdr3_aa: CASSPLENSLNTEAFF

v_call: TRBV19
clone_size: -
d_call: -
j_call: TRBJ1-6
cdr3_nt: TGTGCCAGTAGTGGTTCGGGGTTCGGTTCACCCCTCCACTTT
cdr3_aa: CASSGSGFGSPLHF

v_call: TRBV7-8
clone_size: -
d_call: TRBD1
j_call: TRBJ1-2
cdr3_nt: TGTGCCAGCAGCCGAATCGGACAGGGGGCGGAAGGCTACACCTTC
cdr3_aa: CASSRIGQGAEGYTF

v_call: TRBV5-4
clone_size: -
d_call: -
j_call: TRBJ1-2
cdr3_nt: TGTGCCAGCAGCTTGGCAGGGGACTATGGCTACACCTTC
cdr3_aa: CASSLAGDYGYTF

v_call: TRBV4-1
clone_size: -
d_call: TRBD2
j_call: TRBJ2-1
cdr3_nt: TGCGCCAGCAGCCAGCTAGCGGGGGGGCCCAATGAGCAGTTCTTC
cdr3_aa: CASSQLAGGPNEQFF

v_call: TRBV28
clone_size: once
d_call: -
j_call: TRBJ1-2
cdr3_nt: TGTGCCAGTTCCTCCCTGGGCTTCGTCTTC
cdr3_aa: CASSSLGFVF